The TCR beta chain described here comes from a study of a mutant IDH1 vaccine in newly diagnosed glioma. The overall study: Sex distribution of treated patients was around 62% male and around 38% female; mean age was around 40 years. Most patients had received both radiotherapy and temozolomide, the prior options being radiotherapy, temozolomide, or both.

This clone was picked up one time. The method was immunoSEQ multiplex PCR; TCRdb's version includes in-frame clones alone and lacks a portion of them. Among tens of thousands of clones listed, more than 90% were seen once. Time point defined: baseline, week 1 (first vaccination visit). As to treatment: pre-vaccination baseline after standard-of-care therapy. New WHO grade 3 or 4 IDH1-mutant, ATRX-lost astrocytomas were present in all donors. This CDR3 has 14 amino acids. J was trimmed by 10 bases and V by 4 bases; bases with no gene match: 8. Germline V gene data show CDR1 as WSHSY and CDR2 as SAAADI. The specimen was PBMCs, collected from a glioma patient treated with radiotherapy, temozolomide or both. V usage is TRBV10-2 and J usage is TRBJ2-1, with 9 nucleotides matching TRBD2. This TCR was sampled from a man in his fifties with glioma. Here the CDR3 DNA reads TGCGCCAGCAGTGCGAGCGGGAGGAAGAGAGAGCAGTTCTTC. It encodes CASSASGRKREQFF.